This entry concerns a single T cell receptor beta chain. Its specificity is unknown. Vbeta (60) and Jbeta (13) primers were used in the PCR. This table comes from immunoSEQ multiplex PCR, and its TCRdb copy is limited to in-frame clones, with some not included. The data contain 150,000 to 200,000 clones, 80% of them seen just once; the ten biggest clones take up 6.5% to 8.5%. Donors likely had unrecorded immune exposures despite being nominally healthy when sampled. These data belong to a study of cytomegalovirus exposure and HLA in healthy donors. General observations from the study: The authors later found most CMV-associated TCR beta chains appeared HLA-restricted. Previously analyzed data showed that most TCR beta V segments were productive at a frequency of about 87% or about 30%. Most TCR sequences proved rare, with some public TCRs found in many donors.

Germline V gene sequence: CDR1 MDHEN, CDR2 SYDVKM. V lost 4 bases to trimming and J lost 3 bases, with 36 bases between them. This CDR3 has 22 residues. The chain carries TRBV28 and TRBJ1-1; D is possibly TRBD1 (6 bases). Material: PBMCs. The receptor was isolated from a man aged 30-40 years in good health and CMV-seropositive. CDR3 sequence reads: CASSSPLGGQGNSVAPYTEAFF. For the CDR3, the DNA is TGTGCCAGCAGTTCGCCACTGGGGGGGCAGGGCAATAGCGTGGCGCCCTACACTGAAGCTTTCTTT.